One sample yielded the 14 T cell receptor beta chains listed below, sequenced in a study of cytomegalovirus exposure and HLA in healthy donors. TCRdb's copy holds only in-frame clones and misses some; the assay was immunoSEQ multiplex PCR. Of over 200,000 clones in the sample, around four fifths were seen once. What was sequenced was PBMCs. These receptor sequences come from a woman aged 18-35 years in good health and CMV-seronegative.

The table lists this clone with a few counts. The chain uses TRBV27 and TRBJ1-1; D is possibly TRBD1 (6 bases). Germline lookup yields CDR1 MNHEY and CDR2 SMNVEV (reference sequence). The CDR3 is 14 amino acids. Trimming took 5 bases from V and 1 from J, leaving 11 bases between them. The chain's CDR3 is CASSPQTGNTEAFF. DNA of the CDR3: TGTGCCAGCAGTCCCCAGACAGGGAACACTGAAGCTTTCTTT.

This chain connects TRBV9 to TRBJ2-4, with 8 nucleotides matching TRBD2. CDR1 is SGDLS, CDR2 YYNGEE, per germline. Losses at the gene ends were 5 bases for V and 7 bases for J; bases not matched to a gene: 11. The CDR3 runs to 15 residues. CDR3 in DNA: TGTGCCAGCAGTCCAACCTCGGGGGGGCAGAACATTCAGTACTTC. It translates to CASSPTSGGQNIQYF.

The chain links TRBV28 to TRBJ2-6, with 8 nucleotides matching TRBD1. Germline CDR1 MDHEN, CDR2 SYDVKM. V was clipped by 8 bases and J by 0 bases; unmatched bases: 12. The CDR3 spans 18 residues. The CDR3 loop reads CASGGRQGINSGANVLTF. CDR3 sequence (DNA): TGTGCCAGCGGGGGACGACAGGGGATTAACTCTGGGGCCAACGTCCTGACTTTC.

This clone was observed a single time. The chain combines TRBV5-1 with TRBJ2-1; 7 bases align to TRBD2. The CDR3 runs 14 residues. J was trimmed by 4 bases and V by 6 bases; bases with no gene match: 7. CDR1 is SGHRS, CDR2 YFSETQ, per germline. The CDR3, as DNA: TGCGCCAGCACCAGGCAAGCGGGGTACAATGAGCAGTTCTTC. The encoded protein is CASTRQAGYNEQFF.

This clone was detected only once. The chain uses TRBV4-1 and TRBJ1-2; TRBD1 matches at 9 bases. J lost 3 bases, V lost 4 bases, and 3 bases had no gene match. From germline, CDR1 is MGHRA and CDR2 YSYEKL. This CDR3 region has 14 residues. The CDR3 region is CASSLRDRDYGYTF. The CDR3 region has the DNA TGCGCCAGCAGCCTACGGGACAGGGACTATGGCTACACCTTC.

The chain uses TRBV25-1 and TRBJ2-7; D is ambiguous. The CDR3 spans 12 residues. Per the germline V gene, CDR1 is MGHDK and CDR2 is SYGVNS. The germline V and J ends were trimmed by 4 bases and 0 bases, with 4 bases remaining between them. The CDR3 spells CASSGNSYEQYF. The DNA for the CDR3 is TGTGCCAGCAGTGGAAACTCCTACGAGCAGTACTTC.

In this sample, this clone turned up a few times. The V and J genes are TRBV5-1 and TRBJ2-1; D is unclear. This CDR3 has 15 residues. V was shortened by 0 bases and J by 6 bases, with 13 bases between the two germline ends. Germline V gene sequence: CDR1 SGHRS, CDR2 YFSETQ. The DNA of the CDR3 is TGCGCCAGCAGCTTGGAAGGTACCCTGGGCAATGAGCAGTTCTTC. Protein: CASSLEGTLGNEQFF.

This clone showed up just once. The chain has TRBV25-1 and TRBJ1-4; D gene ambiguous. CDR1 MGHDK and CDR2 SYGVNS come from the germline V gene. V lost 1 base, J lost 7 bases, and 1 base lay in between. The CDR3 runs to 11 residues. CDR3 in DNA: TGTGCCAGCAGTGAATCTGAAAAACTGTTTTTT. It translates to CASSESEKLFF.

V gene TRBV27 combines with J gene TRBJ2-5; D is unclear. The CDR3 runs to 13 residues. V lost 2 bases, J lost 7 bases, and 11 bases lay in between. Germline assignment: CDR1 MNHEY and CDR2 SMNVEV (reference sequence). DNA of the CDR3: TGTGCCAGCAGTTTAGCTCCAGCCAGGACCCAGTACTTC. This codes for CASSLAPARTQYF.

The V and J genes are TRBV6-5 and TRBJ2-2, with 10 positions matching TRBD1. J gave up 3 bases and V 2 bases, and 3 bases lay outside the gene matches. This CDR3 region has 16 residues. Germline CDR1 is MNHEY and CDR2 is SVGAGI. The CDR3 reads CASSYGGTGDTGELFF. The CDR3 DNA sequence: TGTGCCAGCAGTTACGGGGGGACAGGGGACACCGGGGAGCTGTTTTTT.

J is TRBJ2-3 and V is TRBV11-2; D uncertain. This CDR3 has 14 residues. Per the germline V gene, CDR1 is SGHAT and CDR2 is FQNNGV. Between the trimmed V and J ends, which lost 1 base and 5 bases, there was a span of 10 bases. DNA for the CDR3: TGTGCCAGCAGCTTAGGGCTATCCGGAGATACGCAGTATTTT. It codes for CASSLGLSGDTQYF.

This sequence joins TRBV5-6 and TRBJ1-1, with 7 positions matching TRBD1. This CDR3 region has 14 residues. CDR1 is SGHDT, CDR2 YYEEEE, per germline. The trim removed 4 bases at V and 1 base at J, leaving 4 bases unmatched. Written as DNA, the CDR3 is TGTGCCAGCAGCCCGGGACAGAGGAACACTGAAGCTTTCTTT. Protein product: CASSPGQRNTEAFF.

This clone appeared once. The chain recombines TRBV30 with TRBJ1-5, with D perhaps TRBD1 (6 bases). Germline loops: CDR1 GTSNPN, CDR2 SVGIG (reference sequence). This CDR3 is 14 amino acids long. Trimming took off 2 bases at V and 2 bases at J, with 10 bases between the two ends. CDR3 sequence (DNA): TGTGCCTGGAGTCCAGGGGCTGGCAATCAGCCCCAGCATTTT. It is translated as CAWSPGAGNQPQHF.

Only a few counts were recorded for this clone. V gene TRBV7-9 combines with J gene TRBJ1-3; D is uncertain. CDR3 length equals 13 residues. V was shortened by 3 bases and J by 4 bases, with 7 bases between the two germline ends. CDR1 is SEHNR, CDR2 FQNEAQ, per germline (reference sequence). The CDR3 DNA follows: TGTGCCAGCAGCTTCGGAGTCGGAAACACCATATATTTT. Encoded protein: CASSFGVGNTIYF.